Included here is one T cell receptor beta chain sequence, with context. Its antigen remains undetermined. Qualities for individual bases were not recorded, and no much larger clone is one base off. The immunoSEQ Assay, a bias-controlled multiplex PCR, was used to amplify TCRbeta CDR3 regions from genomic DNA. The study's own analysis went as follows. Within the assay, amplification of reference gene primers was used to estimate how many nucleated cells each sample contained. To quantify the absolute abundance of each unique TCRbeta CDR3 rearrangement, sequence reads were collapsed and filtered. For each sample, productive Simpson clonality was calculated as the square root of Simpson's diversity index across productive rearrangements. TCRdb took over this immuneACCESS table, retaining in-frame rearrangements with V and J assigned. Such tables are incomplete; in checked studies, under half of the missing clones stem from an unresolved V gene, and the remainder is unexplained. Clone size and the V and J calls come from that table; the DNA yielded D and trimming. This sample gives 350,000 to 450,000 clones in total; about nine tenths of them show up just once. The ten biggest clones cover 1.7% of the sample.

Enrolling through a virtual design, the prospective study's participants ranged in age from about 18 to 100 years and lived across some 23 United States geographic areas. In the prospective study, cohorts were assigned on the basis of participant-reported clinical history obtained from a screening survey and a study questionnaire. Recovered participants in ImmuneRACE Cohort 3 were defined by two consecutive negative NP/OP PCR tests, clearance by a healthcare professional, or resolution of symptoms. In the prospective study, whole blood, serum and a nasopharyngeal or oropharyngeal swab were collected from each participant by mobile phlebotomists. Over an approximately 2-month period, participants in the prospective study had the option of providing additional blood draws and questionnaires. Before DNA extraction, blood samples from the prospective study were shipped at room temperature or frozen.

The sample originates from a study of blood T cell repertoires in COVID-19 (dated by TCRdb to 2020 to 2021). The study in broad terms: Samples covering the acute and convalescent phases of COVID-19 were provided by collaborators in the United States, Italy and Spain. The prospective study material was composed of cDNA or gDNA derived from T cells, B-cell-depleted T cells, or PBMCs. Deeply sampled blood TCRbeta repertoires from subjects exposed to, actively infected with, or recovered from COVID-19 were included in the dataset. The repertoires were released in a freely available public database intended as a resource for research on the immune response to SARS-CoV-2. Samples were obtained from the ongoing ImmuneRACE study (first 160 participants) and from 1,200 or so subjects provided by 6 global collaborators. Sample metadata almost always included a de-identified subject ID, COVID-19 status, age in years and sex. Where HLA class I and class II types were available, the types were taken from metadata supplied by the sample provider, not from assay-based typing.

Including the terminal cysteine and phenylalanine, the CDR3 comprises 14 residues. Here the CDR3 DNA is all that survives: 42 bases in frame from base 1. V and J lose 2 bases and 2 bases, and a span of 10 bases separates them. CDR1 and CDR2 are read off the germline V gene (reference sequence) as SGHNT and YYREEE. Broader findings and caveats from the paper: Clinical and demographic metadata were provided uncurated, with the amount varying by source and participant.

The sample consisted of PBMCs or T cells enriched from blood (not recorded which). The sequence derives from a woman in her twenties or thirties who had recovered from COVID-19. The sequence links TRBV5-4 to TRBJ2-5; the D region possibly corresponds to TRBD2 (6 bases align). CDR3 protein: CASSFYGSQETQYF. The bases read TGTGCCAGCAGCTTCTACGGGAGTCAAGAGACCCAGTACTTC. Outside the CDR3, residues come from the reference TRBV5-4 and TRBJ2-5 proteins, so the full variable domain is: ETGVTQSPTHLIKTRGQQVTLRCSSQSGHNTVSWYQQALGQGPQFIFQYYREEENGRGNFPPRFSGLQFPNYSSELNVNALELDDSALYLCASSFYGSQETQYFGPGTRLLVL.